These 13 T cell receptor beta chains share one sample of origin, sequenced in a study of OX40 agonist ivuxolimab in advanced cancers. Profiled with immunoSEQ multiplex PCR; TCRdb holds only in-frame clones, not every one. The sample holds about 77,000 clones, over 70% seen once. The sample here was CD4+ or CD8+ T cells sorted from blood, taken in a trial of the OX40 agonist ivuxolimab. The receptors stem from an adult with an advanced solid tumor such as melanoma, head and neck, liver or kidney cancer.

The chain employs TRBV5-1 and TRBJ2-3; weak D call: TRBD1 (5 bases). Germline V gene sequence: CDR1 SGHRS, CDR2 YFSETQ. The germline V and J ends were trimmed by 1 base and 5 bases, with 11 bases remaining between them. The CDR3 totals 14 residues. The CDR3 region is CASSLWQGRDTQYF. The DNA of the CDR3 is TGCGCCAGCAGCTTGTGGCAGGGAAGAGATACGCAGTATTTT.

The chain carries TRBV19 and TRBJ2-1, with a weak D call TRBD2 (6 bases). From germline, CDR1 is LNHDA and CDR2 SQIVND (reference sequence). The length of the CDR3 is 15 residues. The V and J ends lost 2 bases and 2 bases respectively, with 10 bases between them. This CDR3 is CASSIPGRTYNEQFF. The CDR3 DNA reads TGTGCCAGTAGTATACCAGGGAGGACCTACAATGAGCAGTTCTTC.

The chain joins TRBV18 to TRBJ2-7; 8 bases map to TRBD1. Germline values: CDR1 KGHSH, CDR2 LQKENI. Losses at the gene ends were 4 bases for V and 4 bases for J; bases not matched to a gene: 6. CDR3 length equals 14 residues. CDR3 nucleotides: TGTGCCAGCTCACAGGACAGGGTAAAGTACGAGCAGTACTTC. It yields the protein CASSQDRVKYEQYF. Together with reference TRBV18 and TRBJ2-7, the CDR3 gives the full variable domain: NAGVMQNPRHLVRRRGQEARLRCSPMKGHSHVYWYRQLPEEGLKFMVYLQKENIIDESGMPKERFSAEFPKEGPSILRIQQVVRGDSAAYFCASSQDRVKYEQYFGPGTRLTVT.

J is TRBJ2-2 and V is TRBV4-1; TRBD2 aligns across 13 bases. J lost 6 bases, V lost 3 bases, and 1 base had no gene match. The CDR3 has 15 amino acids. Germline V gives CDR1 MGHRA, CDR2 YSYEKL. The CDR3 here is CASSQGTSGAGELFF. The CDR3 DNA reads TGCGCCAGCAGCCAGGGGACTAGCGGGGCCGGGGAGCTGTTTTTT.

The chain has TRBV29-1 and TRBJ2-6; D not certain. CDR1 and CDR2 (germline): SQVTM, ANQGSEA. CDR3 length equals 13 residues. Trimming left V 6 bases short and J 1 base short, with 7 bases between. The CDR3 DNA reads TGCAGCGTGAAACCATCTGGGGCCAACGTCCTGACTTTC. Encoded protein: CSVKPSGANVLTF.

The chain combines TRBV5-1 with TRBJ1-1, with a weak D call TRBD1 (6 bases). V was clipped by 2 bases and J by 5 bases, with 13 bases between them. The CDR3 spans 14 residues. CDR1 SGHRS and CDR2 YFSETQ come from the germline V gene. CDR3 nucleotide sequence: TGCGCCAGCAGCTTTAGGACAGAGGGAACTGAAGCTTTCTTT. It codes for CASSFRTEGTEAFF.

V usage is TRBV7-8 and J usage is TRBJ2-1; 14 nucleotides agree with TRBD2. The germline CDR1 and CDR2 sequences are SGHVS and FQNEAQ. The ends lost 3 bases at V and 5 bases at J; junction bases unmatched: 6. This CDR3 comprises 17 residues. CDR3 coding DNA: TGTGCCAGCAGCTTTCCGACTAGCGGGAGGGGGAACAATGAGCAGTTCTTC. Translation gives CASSFPTSGRGNNEQFF.

This chain connects TRBV12-2 to TRBJ2-2. TRBV12-2 is a listed pseudogene. CDR3 length: 18 residues. The chain's CDR3 is CASRLAIERTTNTGELFF. The CDR3 nucleotides are TGTGCAAGTCGCTTAGCGATTGAGCGGACAACGAACACCGGGGAGCTGTTTTTT.

J is TRBJ1-2 and V is TRBV4-1; the D is unclear. CDR3 size: 14 residues. Trimming took off 2 bases at V and 5 bases at J, with 12 bases between the two ends. CDR1 and CDR2 (germline): MGHRA, YSYEKL. CDR3: CASSQNWATYGYTF. The CDR3 bases are TGCGCCAGCAGCCAAAACTGGGCCACATATGGCTACACCTTC.

The CDR3 nucleotides are TGTGCCAGCAGCACGGGATCCTCCTATAATTCACCCCTCCACTTT. Translated: CASSTGSSYNSPLHF. V and J are TRBV9 and TRBJ1-6; D remains ambiguous. The CDR3 extends over 15 amino acids. Germline values: CDR1 SGDLS, CDR2 YYNGEE. V was cut by 4 bases and J by 0 bases, with 8 bases left in between.

This clone was observed a handful of times. The CDR3 bases are TGTGCCAGTAAACAGGGGGCGGGGGAGACCCAGTACTTC. It yields the protein CASKQGAGETQYF. This chain uses TRBV19 with TRBJ2-5; TRBD1 aligns across 9 bases. Germline assignment: CDR1 LNHDA and CDR2 SQIVND (reference sequence). The CDR3 contains 13 residues. V was clipped by 7 bases and J by 5 bases; unmatched bases: 5.

The gene calls are TRBV9 and TRBJ2-5; a weak D match, TRBD2 (6 bases). The end of the DNA aligns better with TRBJ2-7, so the J call may be wrong. Germline values: CDR1 SGDLS, CDR2 YYNGEE. The CDR3 is 15 amino acids. The CDR3 sequence: CASSAGSGRAHEQYF. CDR3 nucleotides: TGTGCCAGCAGCGCAGGCAGCGGGCGGGCCCACGAGCAGTACTTC.

The V gene is TRBV13, the J gene TRBJ2-1, with D possibly called TRBD1 or TRBD2 (5 bases each). Germline V gene data show CDR1 as PRHDT and CDR2 as FYEKMQ (reference sequence). The CDR3 consists of 16 residues. V was shortened by 1 base and J by 6 bases, with 16 bases between the two germline ends. This chain's CDR3 is CASSLDSRQRSNEQFF. The CDR3 DNA reads TGTGCCAGCAGCTTAGATTCCCGACAGCGGAGCAATGAGCAGTTCTTC.